This T cell receptor beta chain was retrieved from a study of beta chain features in type 1 diabetes. For the study at large: Examined across all samples were around 110 million sorted cells. Study-level points and caveats: Researchers cautioned that cDNA sequencing could over-represent cells with high TCR expression. Moderate yet significant TCRB CDR3 shortening was seen in Type 1 diabetes patients in all four CD4+ subsets.

Since all of the isolated RNA was reverse transcribed, expressed TCRB transcripts were what got sequenced. Generated by immunoSEQ multiplex PCR, the TCRdb table keeps only in-frame clones and is missing some. The table lists hundreds of thousands of clones, over 10% of them singletons. The CDR3 is 15 amino acids. CDR1 and CDR2 from the germline V gene are MDHEN and SYDVKM. The germline V and J ends were trimmed by 6 bases and 1 base, with 10 bases remaining between them. This clone was counted only a few times. The antigen remains undetermined. Sequencing was done on a sample of naive CD4+ T cells from blood. This TCR was recovered from a woman between 18 and 29 years old in good health. The rearrangement links TRBV28 to TRBJ2-6; tentative D call: TRBD1 (5 bases). The DNA for the CDR3 is TGTGCCAGCAGCCCAGGGTTGTCTGGGGCCAACGTCCTGACTTTC. Protein sequence: CASSPGLSGANVLTF.